This record covers a single T cell receptor beta chain. These data come from a study of cytomegalovirus exposure and HLA in healthy donors. Study at large: Among several hundred genotyped donors, 65% to 90% fell in the Caucasian-associated ancestry cluster.

Deletions cut 5 bases from V and 5 bases from J, with 12 bases between. The CDR3 is 13 residues long. Germline-derived CDR1 and CDR2 are LNHDA and SQIVND (reference sequence). The PCR made use of 60 Vbeta and 13 Jbeta primers. Sequencing used immunoSEQ multiplex PCR; TCRdb keeps in-frame clones, though not all of them. The data contain about 140,000 clones, approximately 82% of them singletons. The V gene is TRBV19, the J gene TRBJ1-1, with D perhaps matching TRBD1 (5 bases). The TCR sequence derives from a man aged 25-40 years in good health and CMV-seropositive. The sequenced material came from PBMCs. In DNA form, the CDR3 reads TGTGCCAGTAGTTATAGATCAGGGACTGAAGCTTTCTTT. It encodes CASSYRSGTEAFF.